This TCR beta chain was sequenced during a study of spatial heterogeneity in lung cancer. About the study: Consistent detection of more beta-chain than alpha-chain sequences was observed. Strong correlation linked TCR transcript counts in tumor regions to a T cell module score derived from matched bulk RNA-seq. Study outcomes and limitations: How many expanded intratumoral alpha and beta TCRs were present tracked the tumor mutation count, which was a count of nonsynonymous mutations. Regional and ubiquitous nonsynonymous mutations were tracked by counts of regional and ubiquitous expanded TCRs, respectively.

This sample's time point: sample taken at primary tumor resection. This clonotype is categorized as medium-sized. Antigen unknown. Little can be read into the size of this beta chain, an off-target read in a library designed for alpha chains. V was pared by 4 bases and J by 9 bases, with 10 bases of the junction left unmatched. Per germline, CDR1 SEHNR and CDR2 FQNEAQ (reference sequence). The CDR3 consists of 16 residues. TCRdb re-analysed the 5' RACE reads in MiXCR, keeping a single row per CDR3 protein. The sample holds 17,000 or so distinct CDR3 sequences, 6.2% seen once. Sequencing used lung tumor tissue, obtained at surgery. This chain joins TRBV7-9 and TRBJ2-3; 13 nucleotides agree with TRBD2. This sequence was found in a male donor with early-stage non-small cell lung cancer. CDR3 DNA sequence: TGTGCCAGCAGCTATAATTACGGACTAGCGGGGGCAACGCAGTATTTT. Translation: CASSYNYGLAGATQYF.